The 3 T cell receptor beta chains presented below share a single source sample, sequenced in a study of T-cell reconstitution after alpha-beta-depleted transplantation in children. Preparing the TCRbeta library involved the use of unique molecular identifiers. TCRdb analysed the PCR reads with MiXCR anew, one entry per CDR3 protein. The repertoire has about 360,000 distinct CDR3 sequences, 13% of them found once; the top ten carry around 4.5%. Sequencing was performed on PBMCs, taken from the stem cell graft. The receptors originated from a human donor who donated a stem cell graft to a child with Fanconi anemia.

This clonotype has just a few counts. The chain combines TRBV20-1 with TRBJ2-3; 7 bases align to TRBD2. This CDR3 comprises 16 residues. J lost 5 bases, V lost 0 bases, and 11 bases had no gene match. Germline lookup yields CDR1 DFQATT and CDR2 SNEGSKA (reference sequence). The CDR3 loop is CSARDARGGGIDTQYF. Written as DNA, the CDR3 is TGCAGTGCTAGAGATGCGCGGGGCGGGGGAATAGATACGCAGTATTTT.

This clonotype appeared many times. J is TRBJ2-2 and V is TRBV9, with unresolved D. This CDR3 is built from 14 residues. V dropped 4 bases and J dropped 4 bases, with 11 bases sitting between them. Germline V lookup: CDR1 SGDLS, CDR2 YYNGEE. The CDR3 region is CASSPRHSTGELFF. In nucleotides, the CDR3 is TGTGCCAGCAGCCCCAGGCACAGCACCGGGGAGCTGTTTTTT.

Ten or more counts support this clonotype. V usage is TRBV4-3 and J usage is TRBJ1-2, with 7 bases fitting TRBD1. The CDR3 runs to 15 residues. Germline CDR1 is LGHNA and CDR2 is YSLEER. The V and J ends lost 0 bases and 5 bases, in that order; junction bases with no gene match: 6. The CDR3 protein is CASSQDLTTGYGYTF. The CDR3 DNA reads TGCGCCAGCAGCCAAGATTTGACGACAGGGTATGGCTACACCTTC.